The rows below give T cell receptor beta chains drawn from one sample of a study of shared T cell receptors in the human thymus. Assay used: immunoSEQ multiplex PCR; TCRdb lists only in-frame clones, some missing. The table lists just under 550,000 clones, about 80% of them singletons. The same data also went into a second study, on human thymus T cells.

Specimen: thymocytes. Source of these receptors: a boy under three years old with a congenital heart defect. Each CDR3 is given with its conserved first and last residue. A D gene is named only where the DNA matches it firmly. Rows may omit the clone size; those that give it use once, few, many or a size class.

size | J | V | D | CDR3 | DNA
few | TRBJ2-7 | TRBV5-1 | . | CASSLEFRRDPHHEQYF | TGCGCCAGCAGCTTGGAGTTCCGGCGGGACCCACATCACGAGCAGTACTTC
. | TRBJ2-1 | TRBV11-3 | TRBD2 | CASSPGTSGNNEQFF | TGTGCCAGCAGCCCCGGGACTAGCGGGAACAATGAGCAGTTCTTC
. | TRBJ1-1 | TRBV19 | TRBD1 | CASSDLQGGDTEAFF | TGTGCCAGTAGCGACCTACAGGGGGGAGACACTGAAGCTTTCTTT
. | TRBJ2-5 | TRBV29-1 | . | CSDLGGLQETQYF | TGCAGCGACCTAGGAGGGCTCCAAGAGACCCAGTACTTC
. | TRBJ2-7 | TRBV28 | . | CASSPRADPLKEQYF | TGTGCCAGCAGCCCCAGGGCAGACCCCTTGAAGGAGCAGTACTTC
. | TRBJ2-7 | TRBV14 | . | CASSQIPGLRYEQYF | TGTGCCAGCAGCCAAATACCGGGACTCCGCTACGAGCAGTACTTC
few | TRBJ1-2 | TRBV28 | . | CASSLPWEGGYGYTF | TGTGCCAGCAGTCTCCCTTGGGAGGGTGGCTATGGCTACACCTTC
once | TRBJ2-1 | TRBV27 | . | CASSPFIPGAGGDEQFF | TGTGCCAGCAGTCCCTTTATCCCGGGGGCAGGGGGTGATGAGCAGTTCTTC
. | TRBJ2-7 | TRBV4-1 | . | CASSQPGPNRREQYF | TGCGCCAGCAGCCAACCAGGCCCCAACCGTAGGGAGCAGTACTTC
. | TRBJ2-1 | TRBV29-1 | TRBD2 | CSVLGGVVWYGEQFF | TGCAGCGTCCTGGGGGGGGTCGTCTGGTATGGTGAGCAGTTCTTC
few | TRBJ2-1 | TRBV5-5 | TRBD2 | CASSPLSAGVIHEQFF | TGTGCCAGCAGTCCTCTTTCAGCGGGAGTAATCCATGAGCAGTTCTTC
. | TRBJ1-3 | TRBV5-6 | . | CASSLFPRQESAGNTIYF | TGTGCCAGCAGCTTGTTCCCCCGACAGGAATCGGCTGGAAACACCATATATTTT
. | TRBJ1-1 | TRBV21-1 | . | CASSKCAGGSNEAFF | TGTGCCAGCAGCAAATGCGCGGGAGGGAGTAATGAAGCTTTCTTT
. | TRBJ2-7 | TRBV6-5 | TRBD1 | CASSYWTGDLYEQYF | TGTGCCAGCAGTTACTGGACAGGGGACCTCTACGAGCAGTACTTC
. | TRBJ2-3 | TRBV29-1 | TRBD1 | CSVVGGQGLTDTQYF | TGCAGCGTTGTGGGGGGACAGGGGCTCACAGATACGCAGTATTTT
. | TRBJ1-3 | TRBV28 | . | CASTRGGDSGNTIYF | TGTGCCAGCACCCGAGGGGGAGATTCTGGAAACACCATATATTTT
. | TRBJ1-4 | TRBV14 | TRBD1 | CASSPEGQGTDNEKLFF | TGTGCCAGCAGCCCAGAAGGACAGGGGACCGATAATGAAAAACTGTTTTTT
. | TRBJ2-3 | TRBV5-6 | TRBD2 | CASSSEGLALTDTQYF | TGTGCCAGCAGCTCGGAGGGACTAGCTCTCACAGATACGCAGTATTTT
. | TRBJ1-1 | TRBV19 | TRBD1 | CASSSRGRVEAFF | TGTGCCAGTAGTAGCAGGGGGCGGGTTGAAGCTTTCTTT
few | TRBJ1-1 | TRBV5-1 | . | CASSVDQRRGSEAFF | TGCGCCAGCAGCGTCGACCAACGGAGGGGTTCTGAAGCTTTCTTT
. | TRBJ2-3 | TRBV4-3 | TRBD2 | CASSQDPPGRARGTDTQYF | TGCGCCAGCAGCCAAGATCCCCCCGGGAGGGCCCGAGGGACAGATACGCAGTATTTT
. | TRBJ2-2 | TRBV5-1 | TRBD2 | CASSPGFLAGLGTGELFF | TGCGCCAGCAGCCCTGGTTTTCTAGCGGGTCTTGGCACCGGGGAGCTGTTTTTT
few | TRBJ2-7 | TRBV7-2 | TRBD1 | CASSPHRGYEQYF | TGTGCCAGCAGCCCCCACAGGGGTTACGAGCAGTACTTC
. | TRBJ2-7 | TRBV18 | . | CASSARRDSYEQYF | TGTGCCAGCTCAGCCCGACGGGACTCCTACGAGCAGTACTTC
. | TRBJ1-1 | TRBV20-1 | . | CSATVNTEAFF | TGCAGTGCTACGGTCAACACTGAAGCTTTCTTT
. | TRBJ2-1 | TRBV5-4 | TRBD1 | CASSLYRGRNNEQFF | TGTGCCAGCAGCTTGTACAGGGGGCGAAACAATGAGCAGTTCTTC
. | TRBJ1-3 | TRBV9 | . | CASSVGGAPGNTIYF | TGTGCCAGCAGCGTTGGGGGGGCCCCTGGAAACACCATATATTTT
. | TRBJ2-7 | TRBV27 | TRBD2 | CASSQASGDAGAEQYF | TGTGCCAGCAGTCAAGCTAGCGGGGACGCGGGCGCCGAGCAGTACTTC
. | TRBJ2-1 | TRBV7-9 | . | CASSPRERHSYNEQFF | TGTGCCAGCAGCCCCCGGGAGCGGCACTCCTACAATGAGCAGTTCTTC
. | TRBJ2-3 | TRBV15 | . | CATSRTGRSTDTQYF | TGTGCCACCAGCAGAACAGGGCGAAGCACAGATACGCAGTATTTT
. | TRBJ2-1 | TRBV6-5 | . | CASDSGAPYNEQFF | TGTGCCAGCGATAGCGGAGCTCCCTACAATGAGCAGTTCTTC
. | TRBJ2-1 | TRBV4-2 | TRBD2 | CASSQETSGGGSYNEQFF | TGTGCCAGCAGCCAAGAAACTAGCGGGGGAGGCTCCTACAATGAGCAGTTCTTC
. | TRBJ1-4 | TRBV4-2 | TRBD1 | CASSQDPSQGRGEKLFF | TGTGCCAGCAGCCAAGATCCTTCACAGGGGCGGGGTGAAAAACTGTTTTTT
. | TRBJ2-1 | TRBV4-1 | TRBD2 | CASSQSLRETPPSYNEQFF | TGCGCCAGCAGCCAAAGCTTGCGGGAGACCCCACCCTCCTACAATGAGCAGTTCTTC
. | TRBJ2-7 | TRBV27 | TRBD2 | CASSLGGDGITYEQYF | TGTGCCAGCAGCCTGGGGGGGGACGGAATTACCTACGAGCAGTACTTC
. | TRBJ2-3 | TRBV5-1 | TRBD2 | CASSPTSGSAVDTQYF | TGCGCCAGCAGCCCGACTAGCGGGAGTGCGGTAGATACGCAGTATTTT
. | TRBJ2-7 | TRBV7-8 | TRBD2 | CASSRLAGGPSEQYF | TGTGCCAGCAGCAGACTAGCGGGAGGGCCGAGTGAGCAGTACTTC
. | TRBJ2-7 | TRBV4-3 | TRBD2 | CASSQPGTSGRVKQYF | TGCGCCAGCAGCCAACCCGGGACTAGCGGGAGGGTTAAGCAGTACTTC
few | TRBJ2-4 | TRBV28 | TRBD2 | CASRPPGSGRPYIQYF | TGTGCCAGCAGACCTCCGGGTAGCGGGAGGCCGTACATTCAGTACTTC
. | TRBJ1-2 | TRBV27 | . | CASSPGHLNYGYTF | TGTGCCAGCAGCCCGGGACATTTGAACTATGGCTACACCTTC
. | TRBJ2-7 | TRBV27 | . | CASSPKGRGGDYEQYF | TGTGCCAGCAGCCCAAAGGGCAGAGGGGGGGACTACGAGCAGTACTTC
once | TRBJ2-4 | TRBV5-6 | . | CASSLGYLAKNIQYF | TGTGCCAGCAGCTTGGGCTACCTAGCCAAAAACATTCAGTACTTC
. | TRBJ2-3 | TRBV4-1 | TRBD2 | CASSQRGISGKSTDTQYF | TGCGCCAGCAGCCAAAGGGGGATTAGCGGGAAATCCACAGATACGCAGTATTTT
. | TRBJ2-4 | TRBV7-7 | TRBD1 | CASSLRQGAAKNIQYF | TGTGCTAGCAGCTTGAGGCAGGGGGCAGCCAAAAACATTCAGTACTTC
. | TRBJ2-1 | TRBV21-1 | . | CASSIRIGVSLSDEQFF | TGTGCCAGCAGCATTAGGATAGGGGTTTCGTTGTCCGATGAGCAGTTCTTC
. | TRBJ1-5 | TRBV19 | . | CASSIVGGFNRDDQPQHF | TGTGCCAGTAGTATAGTCGGGGGGTTTAACAGGGATGATCAGCCCCAGCATTTT
. | TRBJ2-1 | TRBV13 | . | CASSVWTAPWGNEQFF | TGTGCCAGCAGCGTATGGACAGCCCCTTGGGGCAATGAGCAGTTCTTC
. | TRBJ2-3 | TRBV4-1 | . | CASSPEHKTQYF | TGCGCCAGCAGCCCTGAACATAAGACGCAGTATTTT